This TCR beta chain was captured in a study of blood T cell repertoires in COVID-19 (TCRdb year 2020). About the full investigation: Samples from collaborators originated in the United States, Italy and Spain and spanned both the acute and convalescent phases of COVID-19. Where available, HLA class I and class II types were obtained from metadata supplied by the sample provider rather than from assay-based typing. Subjects who had been exposed to COVID-19, were actively infected with it, or had recovered from it provided the deeply sampled blood TCRbeta repertoires that made up the dataset. Samples were obtained from the ongoing ImmuneRACE study (first 160 participants) and from 1,254 subjects provided by 6 global collaborators. The prospective study material was composed of cDNA or gDNA derived from T cells, B-cell-depleted T cells, or PBMCs. The repertoires were released in a freely available public database meant as a resource for research on the immune response to SARS-CoV-2. Nearly every sample came with metadata listing a de-identified subject ID, COVID-19 status, age in years and sex. Overall study results and their limits: Clinical and demographic metadata were provided uncurated, with the amount varying by source and participant.

The collaborating institutions used their own protocols to collect whole blood in K2EDTA tubes. Collaborator samples were shipped for TCRbeta analysis as frozen whole blood, isolated PBMCs, or DNA extracted from either sample type. Worth noting for this clone: The clone's antigen remains unknown. One base away there is no much larger clone; base qualities are not given.

The immunoSEQ Assay, a bias-controlled multiplex PCR, was used to amplify TCRbeta CDR3 regions from genomic DNA. The study's own analysis went as follows. Within the assay, amplification of reference gene primers was used to estimate how many nucleated cells each sample contained. To quantify the absolute abundance of each unique TCRbeta CDR3 rearrangement, sequence reads were collapsed and filtered. Productive Simpson clonality was computed per sample as the square root of Simpson's diversity index over productive rearrangements. TCRdb's version of the immuneACCESS table is confined to in-frame rearrangements and falls short of the full clone set. An unresolved V gene accounts for under half of the shortfall where checked; the remainder is of unknown origin. V and J calls and clone size are those listed in that table; D and trimming were worked out from the DNA. The sample contains fewer than 95,000 clones, around 90% of them found a single time. The biggest ten clones account for about 0.83% of the sample.

The cysteine opens and the phenylalanine closes a CDR3 of 14 amino acids. Of all the DNA, just the CDR3 is kept, 42 bases in frame from base 1. At the junction V is shortened by 6 bases and J by 4 bases; bases outside the gene matches: 5. According to the germline V gene, CDR1 reads MNHEY and CDR2 reads SVGAGI. Sample: peripheral blood. This TCR was sampled from an elderly woman with acute or convalescent COVID-19. The receptor chain draws on TRBV6-5 and TRBJ2-7; TRBD2 fits 11 bases in the junction. In nucleotide form, the sequence is TGTGCCAGCAGCGTCCTAGCGGGAGGTTACGAGCAGTACTTC. This encodes CASSVLAGGYEQYF.